What follows is one T cell receptor beta chain and its context. Its antigen is not known. The sample originates from a study of cytomegalovirus exposure and HLA in healthy donors. The study drew the donors from its approximately 130-subject validation cohort, separate from the roughly 670-subject first cohort. Trimming at V came to 5 bases and at J to 4 bases, leaving 10 bases not matched to a gene. The CDR3 runs 15 residues. CDR1 is MNHNS and CDR2 is SASEGT in the germline V gene. Study results and limitations: The study listed about 150 cytomegalovirus-associated TCR beta chains. The CMV antigen specificity of a few CMV-associated chains was confirmed through in vitro analysis.

Data came from immunoSEQ multiplex PCR; TCRdb stores just in-frame clones and leaves some out. The data hold 200,000 to 300,000 clones, with roughly 86% observed a single time. Sequenced sample: PBMCs. The TCR comes from a woman in her thirties in good health and CMV-seropositive. The chain uses TRBV6-1 and TRBJ2-5; TRBD1 matches at 7 bases. The CDR3 here is CASSRFRTGPETQYF. The CDR3 nucleotides read TGTGCCAGCAGTCGCTTTAGGACAGGACCAGAGACCCAGTACTTC.